There are a few counts of the clone carrying this TCR beta chain. The antigen is undetermined. This sample was taken from a study of cytomegalovirus exposure and HLA in healthy donors. Across the study: Earlier work reported 90 million to 120 million unique TCR beta sequences from about 179 million T cells. The study's findings and limits: Reports showed the classifier diagnosing cytomegalovirus status with high specificity and sensitivity.

The CDR3 is 16 residues long. The trim removed 4 bases at V and 5 bases at J, leaving 5 bases unmatched. Germline V gene sequence: CDR1 LGHNA, CDR2 YSLEER. The PCR used 60 Vbeta and 13 Jbeta primers. Produced via immunoSEQ multiplex PCR; TCRdb's table is partial and in-frame only. Of roughly 140,000 clones listed, roughly a tenth are singletons. The rearrangement joins TRBV4-3 to TRBJ2-2; 12 nucleotides line up with TRBD2. The sequencing input was PBMCs. The TCR was taken from a male donor in good health and CMV-seronegative. The CDR3 sequence: CASSLTSGRKTGELFF. In DNA form, the CDR3 reads TGCGCCAGCAGCCTGACTAGCGGGAGAAAGACCGGGGAGCTGTTTTTT.